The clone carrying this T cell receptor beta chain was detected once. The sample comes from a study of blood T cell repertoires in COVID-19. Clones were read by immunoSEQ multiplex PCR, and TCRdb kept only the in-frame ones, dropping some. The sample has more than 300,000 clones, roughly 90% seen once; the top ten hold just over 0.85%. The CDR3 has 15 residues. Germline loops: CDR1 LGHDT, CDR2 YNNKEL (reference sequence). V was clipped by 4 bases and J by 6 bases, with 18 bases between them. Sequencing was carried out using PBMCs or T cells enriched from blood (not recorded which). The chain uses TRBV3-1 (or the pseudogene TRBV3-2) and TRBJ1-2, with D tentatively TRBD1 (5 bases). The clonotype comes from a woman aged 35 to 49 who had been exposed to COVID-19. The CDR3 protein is CASSRAGVPPDGYTF. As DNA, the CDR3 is TGTGCCAGCAGCCGGGCGGGGGTGCCACCGGATGGCTACACCTTC.